The TCR beta chain described here comes from a study of blood T cell repertoires in COVID-19. In the study overall: Donors in the United States, Italy and Spain gave samples during acute or convalescent COVID-19.

V was clipped by 5 bases and J by 0 bases, with 17 bases between them. The CDR3 runs to 16 residues. Germline-derived CDR1 and CDR2 are MNHEY and SMNVEV (reference sequence). Sequencing used immunoSEQ multiplex PCR; TCRdb keeps in-frame clones, though not all of them. This table holds about 150,000 clones, roughly 84% found once. Exposed participants came across a COVID-19 case within 2 weeks before study entry. Source material: PBMCs or T cells enriched from blood (not recorded which). This TCR was sampled from a woman between 45 and 60 years old who had been exposed to COVID-19. The rearrangement joins TRBV27 to TRBJ2-7; possible D gene TRBD1, 6 bases. CDR3 residues: CASSASSGQISYEQYF. As DNA, the CDR3 is TGTGCCAGCAGTGCAAGCTCCGGACAGATCTCCTACGAGCAGTACTTC.